This TCR beta chain was found in a study of OX40 agonist ivuxolimab in advanced cancers. In terms of the full investigation: Ivuxolimab was an agonistic, fully human IgG2 monoclonal antibody directed against OX40 (CD134), a costimulatory receptor. Intravenous ivuxolimab was administered to patients every 2 weeks at six dose levels: 0.01, 0.1, 0.3, 1.5, 3 and 10 mg/kg. Of the roughly 52 dose-escalation patients, hepatocellular carcinoma was present in roughly 19, melanoma in approximately 15, renal cell carcinoma in 9 and head and neck cancer in 9. In the dose-escalation cohort, approximately 83% of patients were male, and the mean age was roughly 60 years with a range of roughly 23 to 79. Prior anti-PD-1, anti-PD-L1 or anti-CTLA-4 therapy was permitted, and about two fifths of dose-escalation patients had received checkpoint inhibitors. Partial responses occurred in three dose-escalation patients, of whom one had hepatocellular carcinoma and two had cutaneous melanoma. The purpose of peripheral TCRbeta sequencing was to test whether ivuxolimab changed TCR sequence diversity and led to clonal T-cell expansion. The paper covers the monotherapy dose-escalation part of the phase I ivuxolimab trial, which included N ≈ 57 patients. What the work shows at the level of the full study, not this receptor alone: Which antigens the clonally expanded peripheral T cells were specific for was not determined. Low levels of normalized T-cell clonal expansion were also seen in some patients who did not respond. At doses of 0.1 to 3.0 mg/kg, clonal expansion of both CD4+ and CD8+ T cells in blood was seen between baseline and week 6. After ivuxolimab, expanded clones were on average more numerous among CD8+ T cells than among CD4+ T cells. In the 0.1-3.0 mg/kg groups, partial responders were among the patients with the lowest normalized peripheral clonal expansion, particularly in CD8+ T cells.

The CDR3 measures 14 amino acids from cysteine to phenylalanine. Only CDR3 DNA remains: 42 bases, in frame from the first base. The germline V gene specifies SGHRS as CDR1 and YFSETQ as CDR2. The V end gives up 2 bases and the J end 2 bases, leaving 1 base in the junction not matched to a gene. Genomic DNA was extracted from sorted cells for sequencing of the TCRbeta CDR3 region. TCRbeta CDR3 regions were sequenced using the immunoSEQ Assay. TCRdb's version of the immuneACCESS table is confined to in-frame rearrangements and falls short of the full clone set. An unresolved V gene accounts for under half of the shortfall where checked; the remainder is of unknown origin. The sample records about 78,000 clones, around 94% of which are singletons. About 2.8% of the sample is in the top ten clones. The trial excluded patients who had a history of autoimmune disease or were on systemic immunosuppression. Peripheral blood for TCR sequencing was collected from all dose cohorts at baseline, on cycle 4 day 1, and on cycle 7 day 1. The samples were drawn from a first-in-human, open-label, multicenter phase I dose-escalation trial of ivuxolimab. Adults with locally advanced or metastatic melanoma, renal cell, hepatocellular, or head and neck squamous cell carcinoma were enrolled in the trial. Before TCR sequencing, CD4+ and CD8+ T cells were separately sorted from peripheral blood.

Note on this clone: Which antigen it targets is not known. Base qualities are not at hand, and no much larger clone is one base apart.

The receptor was isolated from an adult with an advanced solid tumor such as melanoma, head and neck, liver or kidney cancer. This specimen was CD4+ or CD8+ T cells sorted from blood, taken in a trial of the OX40 agonist ivuxolimab. The rearrangement joined TRBV5-1 to TRBJ2-5, and TRBD1 matches 9 of the central bases. The encoded CDR3 is CASSFGQGQETQYF. The DNA sequence is as follows: TGCGCCAGCAGCTTTGGACAGGGGCAAGAGACCCAGTACTTC. The variable domain in full, with residues beyond the CDR3 obtained from the reference TRBV5-1 and TRBJ2-5 genes, is KAGVTQTPRYLIKTRGQQVTLSCSPISGHRSVSWYQQTPGQGLQFLFEYFSETQRNKGNFPGRFSGRQFSNSRSEMNVSTLELGDSALYLCASSFGQGQETQYFGPGTRLLVL.